The source of this T cell receptor (beta chain) is a study of T cell responses to AZD1222 COVID-19 vaccine. Clones were read by immunoSEQ multiplex PCR, and TCRdb kept only the in-frame ones, dropping some. Here the sample spans more than 80,000 clones, roughly nine tenths being singletons. Worth noting for this clone: Antigen unknown.

V lost 3 bases, J lost 9 bases, and 14 bases stayed unmatched. This CDR3 spans 15 amino acids. Germline-derived CDR1 and CDR2 are SEHNR and FQNEAQ (reference sequence). Analyses pooled second doses at about 4 or about 12 weeks. General observations from the study: Only after the peak T cell response were repertoires sampled. Spike-specific TCR breadth and depth grew following two AZD1222 doses.

The chain has TRBV7-9 and TRBJ2-7; TRBD1 matches at 7 bases. This material consisted of peripheral blood, taken 28 days after the second AZD1222 dose. The sequence came from an adult who received the AZD1222 COVID-19 vaccine. The CDR3 DNA reads TGTGCCAGCAGCTTGGGGGCCCGACAGGGTAGGGTGCAGTACTTC. As protein: CASSLGARQGRVQYF.